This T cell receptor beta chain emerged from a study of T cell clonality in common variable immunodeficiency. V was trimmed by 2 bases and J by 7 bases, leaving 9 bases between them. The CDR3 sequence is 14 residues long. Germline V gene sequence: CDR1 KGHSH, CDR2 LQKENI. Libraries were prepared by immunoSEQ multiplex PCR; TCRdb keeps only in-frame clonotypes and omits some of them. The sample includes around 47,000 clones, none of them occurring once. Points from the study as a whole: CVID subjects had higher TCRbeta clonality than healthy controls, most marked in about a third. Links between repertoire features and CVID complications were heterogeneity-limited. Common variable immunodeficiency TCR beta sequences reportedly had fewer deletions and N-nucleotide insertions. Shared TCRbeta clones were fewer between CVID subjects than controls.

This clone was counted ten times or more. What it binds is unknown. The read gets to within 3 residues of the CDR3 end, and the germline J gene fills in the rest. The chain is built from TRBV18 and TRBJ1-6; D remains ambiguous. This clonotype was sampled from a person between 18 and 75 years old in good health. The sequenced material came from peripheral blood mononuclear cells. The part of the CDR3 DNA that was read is TGTGCCAGCTCACCAGAACAGACAAATTCACCC. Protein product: CASSPEQTNSP. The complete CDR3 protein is CASSPEQTNSPLHF.